The rows below give T cell receptor beta chains drawn from one sample of a study of a mutant IDH1 vaccine in newly diagnosed glioma. These TCRs' antigens remain unknown. Sequenced by immunoSEQ multiplex PCR; TCRdb stores in-frame clones only, minus some. The sample includes 30,000 or so clones, about 80% of them seen just once. The sample in question was PBMCs, obtained from a glioma patient whose treatment included an IDH1 peptide vaccine. The origin of the receptors is a man aged 40-50 years with glioma. Some clones in this sample may be carry-over from other donors' samples. Each CDR3 is given with its conserved first and last residue. D genes are given only for firm matches. Clone size is given for some rows only: seen once, a few or many times, or a class if the clone is expanded.

D gene	clone size	V gene	J gene	CDR3 DNA	CDR3 protein
TRBD1	.	TRBV6-5	TRBJ2-7	TGTGCCAGCAGTTACTCGCAGGGGGTCCCCTACGAGCAGTACTTC	CASSYSQGVPYEQYF
.	.	TRBV2	TRBJ1-5	TGTGCCAGCAGTGTTTGGGGGAATAATCAGCCCCAGCATTTT	CASSVWGNNQPQHF
.	.	TRBV6-1	TRBJ1-3	TGTGCCAGCAGTGAAGAGGTGGGGCCCTCTGGAAACACCATATATTTT	CASSEEVGPSGNTIYF
TRBD1	.	TRBV10-3	TRBJ2-7	TGTGCCACTGGAGGACAGGGGGCCTACGAGCAGTACTTC	CATGGQGAYEQYF
.	few	TRBV7-2	TRBJ2-5	TGTGCCAGCAATCTCCGCCCAACAGAGACCCAGTACTTC	CASNLRPTETQYF
.	.	TRBV30	TRBJ2-1	TGTGCCTGGAGTCCCGCGAGGAGTTTGTGGAATGAGCAGTTCTTC	CAWSPARSLWNEQFF
TRBD2	.	TRBV5-1	TRBJ2-1	TGCGCCAGCAGCGGGATAGCGGGGGGGGACTACAATGAGCAGTTCTTC	CASSGIAGGDYNEQFF
TRBD1	.	TRBV30	TRBJ2-2	TGTGCCTTTAATCCGGGACAGATGAACACCGGGGAGCTGTTTTTT	CAFNPGQMNTGELFF
.	few	TRBV5-1	TRBJ1-6	TGCGCCAGCAGCGGCGCGGGGCGATATTCACCCCTCCACTTT	CASSGAGRYSPLHF
.	.	TRBV6-1	TRBJ2-7	TGTGCCACCAGTCCTTCCCCCCGGAGCTCCTACGAGCAGTACTTC	CATSPSPRSSYEQYF
.	.	TRBV2	TRBJ2-3	TGTGCCATTGGACAAGAGTATACGCAGTATTTT	CAIGQEYTQYF
TRBD1	.	TRBV5-1	TRBJ2-7	TGCGCCAGCAGCTTGGGGGGTACGACAGGGGACGAGCAGTACTTC	CASSLGGTTGDEQYF
TRBD2	.	TRBV9	TRBJ2-2	TGTGCCAGCAGCGTAGTCCCCCTAGCGGGGACCGGGGAGCTGTTTTTT	CASSVVPLAGTGELFF
.	few	TRBV7-9	TRBJ1-1	TGTGCCAGCAGCTTAGCCGGGACCCCAGAATCTCCGAGAGCTTTCTTT	CASSLAGTPESPRAFF
TRBD1	.	TRBV30	TRBJ2-7	TGTGCCTCGAGGGGGCTCTCCTACGAGCAGTACTTC	CASRGLSYEQYF
.	.	TRBV12-5	TRBJ1-6	TGTGCTAGTGGTTGGGGAGGATCCTATAATTCACCCCTCCACTTT	CASGWGGSYNSPLHF
.	.	TRBV7-2	TRBJ1-6	TGTGCCAGCAGCCCGGGCTGGCGGACACCCCTCCACTTT	CASSPGWRTPLHF
.	.	TRBV28	TRBJ1-2	TGTGCCAGCAGTACCCCAAGCGGGAACTATGGCTACACCTTC	CASSTPSGNYGYTF
.	.	TRBV5-8	TRBJ2-5	TGTGCCAGCAGCTGGGACCCGGGGGGCCAGGAGACCCAGTACTTC	CASSWDPGGQETQYF
TRBD1	.	TRBV6-4	TRBJ1-2	TGTGCCAGCAGGCCATCGGACAGGGGTAACTATGGCTACACCTTC	CASRPSDRGNYGYTF
.	.	TRBV19	TRBJ1-6	TGTGCCAGTAGTTCCCGGAGTAATTCACCCCTCCACTTT	CASSSRSNSPLHF
.	few	TRBV6-1	TRBJ1-6	TGTGCCAGCAGTGAAGGTGGTTCACCCCTCCACTTT	CASSEGGSPLHF
TRBD1	.	TRBV5-5	TRBJ1-6	TGTGCCAGCAGCCCCCCGACAGGGGTGCAACCCCTCCACTTT	CASSPPTGVQPLHF
.	.	TRBV7-2	TRBJ1-2	TGTGCCAGCAGCTTAGACAATAACTATGGCTACACCTTC	CASSLDNNYGYTF
.	.	TRBV19	TRBJ2-7	TGTGCCAGTAGTCCTACAGTCTCCTACGAGCAGTACTTC	CASSPTVSYEQYF
.	.	TRBV5-1	TRBJ1-1	TGCGCCAGCAGCTTGGACTTTGACACTGAAGCTTTCTTT	CASSLDFDTEAFF
.	.	TRBV7-9	TRBJ1-4	TGTGCCAGCAGCTTAGCGCGGGCCTCAACTAATGAAAAACTGTTTTTT	CASSLARASTNEKLFF
.	.	TRBV5-1	TRBJ2-5	TGCGCCAGCAGCTTGGGTTCAGCAGGGATAGAGACCCAGTACTTC	CASSLGSAGIETQYF
.	.	TRBV14	TRBJ1-1	TGTGCCAGCAGCCAATTCCACAGGGTTGAAGCTTTCTTT	CASSQFHRVEAFF
.	few	TRBV2	TRBJ1-1	TGTGCCAGCAGTGTCTTAGAGAACACTGAAGCTTTCTTT	CASSVLENTEAFF
.	.	TRBV28	TRBJ1-6	TGTGCCACCACGATTGGGCAGGGCGGTTCACCCCTCCACTTT	CATTIGQGGSPLHF
.	.	TRBV7-2	TRBJ1-1	TGTGCCAGCAGCTTTATGCCCGACACTGAAGCTTTCTTT	CASSFMPDTEAFF
.	.	TRBV25-1	TRBJ2-3	TGTGCCAGCAGTGAAGGAGGGACTAGCACAGATACGCAGTATTTT	CASSEGGTSTDTQYF
TRBD1	once	TRBV7-2	TRBJ1-5	TGTGCCAGCAGCGCACAACAGGGGCATCAGCCCCAGCATTTT	CASSAQQGHQPQHF
.	.	TRBV4-1	TRBJ1-1	TGCGCCAGCAGCCAAATGGCGGTCCTCTGGGACACTGAAGCTTTCTTT	CASSQMAVLWDTEAFF
.	few	TRBV6-6	TRBJ2-7	TGTGCCAGCAGTTACTCGAGTAGAGACGACGTACAGTACTTC	CASSYSSRDDVQYF
.	.	TRBV12-5	TRBJ2-5	TGTGCTAGTGGTTCGACAGACCAAGAGACCCAGTACTTC	CASGSTDQETQYF
.	.	TRBV6-5	TRBJ1-4	TGTGCCAGCAGGCCACGGGGTGGGGCTAATGAAAAACTGTTTTTT	CASRPRGGANEKLFF
.	.	TRBV7-7	TRBJ2-4	TGTGCCAGCAGCGCCACCGCACACGGTATGGGGACACCCAAAAACATTCAGTACTTC	CASSATAHGMGTPKNIQYF
.	.	TRBV6-5	TRBJ1-1	TGTGCCAGCAGTTACAGGCGGATGAACACTGAAGCTTTCTTT	CASSYRRMNTEAFF
.	.	TRBV19	TRBJ2-6	TGTGCCAGTCAACACCTCAGGGGGGCTGGGGCCAACGTCCTGACTTTC	CASQHLRGAGANVLTF
.	.	TRBV15	TRBJ1-3	TGTGCCACCAGCAGAGATCGGTATGGCGGAAACACCATATATTTT	CATSRDRYGGNTIYF
TRBD1	.	TRBV29-1	TRBJ2-7	TGCAGCGTGCTTACAGGGGGATTTTACGAGCAGTACTTC	CSVLTGGFYEQYF
.	.	TRBV29-1	TRBJ1-1	TGCAGCGTTGAAGATCGAGTTAGCACTGAAGCTTTCTTT	CSVEDRVSTEAFF
TRBD1	.	TRBV5-1	TRBJ1-1	TGCGCCAGCAGCTTGGGGGGGACAGGGGGCGGGTGGGGCGAAGCTTTCTTT	CASSLGGTGGGWGEAFF
.	few	TRBV18	TRBJ1-2	TGTGCCAGCTCACCAAAGGAAGGGTTTAACTATGGCTACACCTTC	CASSPKEGFNYGYTF
TRBD2	.	TRBV7-2	TRBJ2-2	TGTGCCAGCAGCAAAAGCGGGGGGGACTGGTACACCGGGGAGCTGTTTTTT	CASSKSGGDWYTGELFF